A single sample is the source of the 6 T cell receptor beta chains below, sequenced in a study of blood T cell repertoires in COVID-19 (dated by TCRdb to 2020 to 2022). The library was generated by the immunoSEQ multiplex PCR assay. TCRdb re-hosts the immuneACCESS table, in-frame sequences only. Its copies lack some clones; in the studies checked, an unresolved V gene accounts for under half of them, and the cause for the rest is not known. This sample comprises 200,000 to 250,000 clones, about four fifths of them detected only once. The ten largest clones capture about 1.7% of the sample. The sample consisted of PBMCs or T cells enriched from blood (not recorded which). Receptor source: a man aged 55 to 69 who had recovered from COVID-19.

The rearrangement uses TRBV11-2 and TRBJ1-2; no reliable D call. The CDR3 is made up of 13 amino acids. CDR1 and CDR2 from the germline V gene are SGHAT and FQNNGV. The V end was cut by 5 bases, the J end by 2 bases, with 9 bases between. The CDR3 sequence: CASSPSGNYGYTF. In DNA form, the CDR3 reads TGTGCCAGCAGCCCGAGCGGGAACTATGGCTACACCTTC.

This clone appeared once. The V gene is TRBV7-9, the J gene TRBJ2-2; D is possibly TRBD1 (5 bases). Germline V gene lookup returns CDR1 SEHNR and CDR2 FQNEAQ (reference sequence). The germline V and J ends were trimmed by 3 bases and 7 bases, with 15 bases remaining between them. The CDR3 length is 15 residues. This chain's CDR3 is CASSLWGESIGELFF. The DNA for the CDR3 is TGTGCCAGCAGCTTGTGGGGCGAGTCTATCGGGGAGCTGTTTTTT.

This clone has only a few counts. The V call is TRBV7-8, the J call TRBJ2-2, with a tentative D call TRBD2 (6 bases). V shed 1 base and J shed 6 bases, with 9 bases lying between them. The CDR3 is 14 residues long. Germline assignment: CDR1 SGHVS and CDR2 FQNEAQ. The CDR3 region is CASSLGWGAGELFF. DNA for the CDR3: TGTGCCAGCAGCTTAGGATGGGGGGCCGGGGAGCTGTTTTTT.

The V and J genes are TRBV7-2 and TRBJ2-7, with 10 bases matching TRBD2. CDR1 SGHTA and CDR2 FQGNSA come from the germline V gene. CDR3 size: 15 residues. The trim removed 5 bases at V and 4 bases at J, leaving 8 bases unmatched. Written as DNA, the CDR3 is TGTGCCAGCAGCCGCCCGGCTAGCGGGGGATACGAGCAGTACTTC. It encodes CASSRPASGGYEQYF.

The chain has TRBV6-5 and TRBJ1-2, with D unresolved. Germline CDR1 and CDR2: MNHEY and SVGAGI. This CDR3 comprises 14 residues. Trimming removed 0 bases from V and 4 bases from J, with 9 bases in between. The CDR3 DNA follows: TGTGCCAGCAGTTACTCGTGGAGTGGCTATGGCTACACCTTC. Translating gives CASSYSWSGYGYTF.

The rearrangement uses TRBV19 and TRBJ1-4; 10 bases map to TRBD1. Germline V CDR1 and CDR2: LNHDA, SQIVND (reference sequence). CDR3 size: 16 residues. J gave up 3 bases and V 5 bases, and 6 bases lay outside the gene matches. The CDR3 DNA follows: TGTGCCAGTAGTGACGACAGGGGGCTTTCTAATGAAAAACTGTTTTTT. It specifies CASSDDRGLSNEKLFF.